The T cell receptor (beta chain) under discussion was sequenced for a study of response to subunit inactivated influenza vaccine listed by TCRdb under 2018. Turning to the overall study: Deep quantitative profiling of the T cell receptor repertoire was used in the study to follow responses to a trivalent subunit inactivated influenza vaccine. What the authors observed across the whole study: The authors proposed that each seasonal influenza vaccination may bring in only a limited number of new T cells.

CDR1 and CDR2 were assigned from the germline V gene as ENHRY and SYGVKD. V is cut by 3 bases and J by 9 bases, and the space between the germline ends is 24 bases. The CDR3 spans 17 residues, from the cysteine through the phenylalanine. The DNA shown is the 51-base CDR3, in frame from base 1. This clonotype was observed a few times. Its antigen remains unidentified. One base away there is no much larger clone; base qualities are not given. Receptor amplification or capture employed RT-PCR. The sequencer was an Illumina HiSeq 2500. TCRdb reran the public reads through fastp at Q25 and MiXCR, keeping productive beta chains. Entries are consolidated by CDR3 protein sequence, retaining the most common genes and DNA. This sample comprises about 780,000 distinct CDR3 sequences, about 18% of them detected only once. Jointly, the top ten make up roughly a tenth of the sample.

Sample: PBMCs from blood, taken around 5 days after vaccination. The chain couples TRBV10-3 to TRBJ2-1, with a tentative D gene TRBD1 over 8 matching bases. The clonotype comes from a man aged 50 to 60 who received an inactivated influenza vaccine. Donor details come from another sample of the same person, matched by shared clones. The nucleotides read TGTGCCATCAGTGATCGAGGGAGGGGCAGGGGGCAGTTTGAGCAGTTCTTC. It translates as CAISDRGRGRGQFEQFF.